These T cell receptor beta chains were read from a single sample in a study of blood T cell repertoires in COVID-19. Repertoires were generated with immunoSEQ multiplex PCR, while TCRdb's copy carries only in-frame clones and drops some. The top ten clones hold 2.1% of a sample with hundreds of thousands of clones, 70% to 90% of them seen once. Sequenced material: peripheral blood. The receptors were gathered from a middle-aged woman who had recovered from COVID-19. The CDR3 runs from the conserved cysteine through the conserved F or W. A D gene is named only where the DNA matches it firmly. Some rows have no size entry. The others give once, few or many, or a class for an expanded clone.

TRBD2	TRBV11-1	TRBJ2-1	.	TGTGCCAGCAGCTCCGGGACTAGCGGGAGGGATGAGCAGTTCTTC	CASSSGTSGRDEQFF
.	TRBV5-4	TRBJ1-2	.	TGTGCCAGCAGCTTGGCCAGTGTCGGGGTGAGCGGCTACACCTTC	CASSLASVGVSGYTF
.	TRBV29-1	TRBJ2-7	.	TGCAGCGTTGAACAGGGTCGCTACGAGCAGTACTTC	CSVEQGRYEQYF
TRBD2	TRBV5-6	TRBJ2-7	.	TGTGCCAGCAGCTTGATCCCCGGTACGACTAGCGGGGGGGAGCAGTACTTC	CASSLIPGTTSGGEQYF
.	TRBV7-2	TRBJ2-3	once	TGTGCCAGCAGCTTAACCCTAATGGATACGCAGTATTTT	CASSLTLMDTQYF
.	TRBV27	TRBJ1-4	.	TGTGCCAGCAGCTCCCTCCTATTTGAAAAACTGTTTTTT	CASSSLLFEKLFF
.	TRBV7-2	TRBJ1-1	.	TGTGCCAGCAGCTTCGGCAGGGGCACTGAAGCTTTCTTT	CASSFGRGTEAFF
TRBD2	TRBV7-2	TRBJ2-7	.	TGTGCCAGCAGCTCCTCCCCTAGCGGGAATTACGAGCAGTACTTC	CASSSSPSGNYEQYF
.	TRBV12-3/TRBV12-4	TRBJ2-5	.	TGTGCCAGCAGTTTTTTCGGAGAGACCCAGTACTTC	CASSFFGETQYF
TRBD1	TRBV19	TRBJ1-4	.	TGTGCCAGTATCGCCGCGAGACAGGGGAGTGAAAAACTGTTTTTT	CASIAARQGSEKLFF
.	TRBV21-1	TRBJ2-7	.	TGTGCCAGCAGCTCCCGTCGGACTAGCGGGATTAAATACGAGCAGTACTTC	CASSSRRTSGIKYEQYF
.	TRBV9	TRBJ2-7	.	TGTGCCAGCAGCCTTCCCCCCGGGGTGGGGATGAGGGAGCAGTACTTC	CASSLPPGVGMREQYF
.	TRBV27	TRBJ2-2	.	TGTGCCACCAAGCGGGGCAGGGGGCTCACCGGGGAGCTGTTTTTT	CATKRGRGLTGELFF
.	TRBV19	TRBJ2-6	.	TGTGCCAGTAGTATAGTACACCCCTCTGGGGCCAACGTCCTGACTTTC	CASSIVHPSGANVLTF
TRBD1	TRBV4-1	TRBJ1-6	.	TGCGCCAGCAGCCCAGGGGGCTCCTATAATTCACCCCTCCACTTT	CASSPGGSYNSPLHF
.	TRBV30	TRBJ1-6	.	TGTGCCTGGGAAGGGGGATATTCACCCCTCCACTTT	CAWEGGYSPLHF
TRBD1	TRBV19	TRBJ1-1	.	TGTGCCAGTAGTATGGGACAGCGCTTTAACACTGAAGCTTTCTTT	CASSMGQRFNTEAFF
TRBD1	TRBV27	TRBJ2-6	.	TGTGCCAGCAGTTACAGGGGGTCCTCTGGGGCCAACGTCCTGACTTTC	CASSYRGSSGANVLTF
.	TRBV11-3	TRBJ2-7	.	TGTGCCAGCAGCTCTGTCCCGTCCTACGAGCAGTACTTC	CASSSVPSYEQYF
TRBD1	TRBV19	TRBJ1-2	.	TGTGCCAGTAGTAGACAGGGGGGCCCCCTTAACTATGGCTACACCTTC	CASSRQGGPLNYGYTF
.	TRBV6-2/TRBV6-3	TRBJ1-4	.	TGTGCCAGCAGTTACCACCCGGGCGGACAGCTTAATGAAAAACTGTTTTTT	CASSYHPGGQLNEKLFF
.	TRBV12-3/TRBV12-4	TRBJ2-3	.	TGTGCCAGCAGTTTCGGGTATGATACGCAGTATTTT	CASSFGYDTQYF
TRBD1	TRBV15	TRBJ2-7	.	TGTGCCACCAGCAGAGATCTGCCGGGACAGGGTTACGAGCAGTACTTC	CATSRDLPGQGYEQYF
.	TRBV19	TRBJ2-7	.	TGTGCCAGTAGGTCGGGAGTCCGGCCAGGCGAGCAGTACTTC	CASRSGVRPGEQYF
TRBD1	TRBV19	TRBJ2-3	once	TGTGCCAGTACCGCGGTCCGGGACAGGGACCTCGGGGATACGCAGTATTTT	CASTAVRDRDLGDTQYF
TRBD1	TRBV27	TRBJ1-2	few	TGTGCCAGCAGTTCCCCCAGGGACAGGTCCGCGTCCGGCTACACCTTC	CASSSPRDRSASGYTF
TRBD1	TRBV9	TRBJ1-2	.	TGTGCCAGCAGCGTAGATACAGGGGGGAGAGACTATGGCTACACCTTC	CASSVDTGGRDYGYTF
.	TRBV13	TRBJ2-7	.	TGTGCCAGCAGCTTAATCGGGGTCGGGCGGCAGGGGAATAAGTACGAGCAGTACTTC	CASSLIGVGRQGNKYEQYF
TRBD2	TRBV6-2/TRBV6-3	TRBJ2-4	.	TGTGCCAGCAGTTATGGGTGGAGCGGGGCAGCCAAAAACATTCAGTACTTC	CASSYGWSGAAKNIQYF
TRBD2	TRBV5-4	TRBJ2-2	.	TGTGCCAGCAGCTTGGGACTAGCGGAATACACCGGGGAGCTGTTTTTT	CASSLGLAEYTGELFF
.	TRBV2	TRBJ2-3	.	TGTGCCAGCTCCCGGAGGGAGACTAGCACAGATACGCAGTATTTT	CASSRRETSTDTQYF
.	TRBV3-1/TRBV3-2	TRBJ2-7	.	TGTGCCAGCAGCCAAGCTTACAAATCCTACGAGCAGTACTTC	CASSQAYKSYEQYF
TRBD2	TRBV18	TRBJ2-1	.	TGTGCCAGCTCACCACTGTCTCGGACTAGCGCCAGCTCCTACAATGAGCAGTTCTTC	CASSPLSRTSASSYNEQFF
TRBD1	TRBV4-1	TRBJ2-7	.	TGCGCCAGCAGCCAACGAGGACAGGGGGACGAGCAGTACTTC	CASSQRGQGDEQYF
.	TRBV11-3	TRBJ1-5	once	TGTGCCAGCAGCCGACAAGGGGATCAGCCCCAGCATTTT	CASSRQGDQPQHF
.	TRBV18	TRBJ2-7	.	TGTGCCAGCTCACCCGCGAGGAGCTCCTACGAGCAGTACTTC	CASSPARSSYEQYF
TRBD2	TRBV28	TRBJ2-3	.	TGTGCCAGCAGCCTAACTAGCGGGGGAACAGATACGCAGTATTTT	CASSLTSGGTDTQYF
.	TRBV9	TRBJ1-4	.	TGTGCCAGCAGCGTAGGACAGGTCATTGATGAAAAACTGTTTTTT	CASSVGQVIDEKLFF
TRBD1	TRBV7-8	TRBJ1-2	.	TGTGCCAGCAGCTCGATGTCCGGGACAGGACCCCTTAACTATGGCTACACCTTC	CASSSMSGTGPLNYGYTF
TRBD1	TRBV5-1	TRBJ2-7	.	TGCGCCAGCAGGCGACAGGGCTATGGGGGCGAGCAGTACTTC	CASRRQGYGGEQYF
.	TRBV14	TRBJ1-6	few	TGTGCCAGCAAAGATTCCGGAGGTTCACCCCTCCACTTT	CASKDSGGSPLHF
TRBD2	TRBV4-2	TRBJ2-1	.	TGTGCCAGCAGCCAGGCCGGGACTAGCGGGAGTCTTGCAAATGAGCAGTTCTTC	CASSQAGTSGSLANEQFF
.	TRBV6-2/TRBV6-3	TRBJ2-1	.	TGTGCCAGCAGTTACCCGGGTGAGGGCACCCCTTACAATGAGCAGTTCTTC	CASSYPGEGTPYNEQFF
TRBD2	TRBV19	TRBJ2-3	.	TGTGCCAGTAGTATAGATCGACTAGCGGGGGGGCGGACAGATACGCAGTATTTT	CASSIDRLAGGRTDTQYF
.	TRBV14	TRBJ1-5	.	TGTGCCAGCAGCCAAGATGGGGAGGGTCAGCCCCAGCATTTT	CASSQDGEGQPQHF
.	TRBV18	TRBJ2-2	.	TGTGCCAGCTCACCAAGGCCACAGGTTGAAACCGGGGAGCTGTTTTTT	CASSPRPQVETGELFF
TRBD2	TRBV9	TRBJ2-3	.	TGTGCCAGCAGCGCTCTACCGGGACTAGCGGGAGTCGGACTCACAGATACGCAGTATTTT	CASSALPGLAGVGLTDTQYF
TRBD2	TRBV7-9	TRBJ2-4	many	TGTGCCAGCAGCCCGACTAGCGGGAGACCCAAAAACATTCAGTACTTC	CASSPTSGRPKNIQYF
TRBD1	TRBV15	TRBJ2-2	.	TGTGCCACCAGCCCCGACAGGGAACGAACCGGGGAGCTGTTTTTT	CATSPDRERTGELFF
.	TRBV30	TRBJ2-3	.	TGTGCCTGGATGGCGGGACAGCCAGATACGCAGTATTTT	CAWMAGQPDTQYF
.	TRBV3-1/TRBV3-2	TRBJ2-1	.	TGTGCCAGCAGCCAAACGACGGGTGAGCAGTTCTTC	CASSQTTGEQFF
TRBD1	TRBV7-3	TRBJ2-7	.	TGTGCCAGCAGCCTTTCCAGGGGGAGCTCCTACGAGCAGTACTTC	CASSLSRGSSYEQYF
TRBD2	TRBV7-2	TRBJ2-1	.	TGTGCCAGCAGAGGGGCGGGAGGGCCCTATGAGCAGTTCTTC	CASRGAGGPYEQFF
.	TRBV10-1	TRBJ1-1	many	TGCGCCAGCAGTGCCAGGGGCCCAGCGGAAACTGAAGCTTTCTTT	CASSARGPAETEAFF
TRBD2	TRBV6-2/TRBV6-3	TRBJ2-3	once	TGTGCCAGCAGTTACCGGGGTAGCGGGTTCACAGATACGCAGTATTTT	CASSYRGSGFTDTQYF
TRBD1	TRBV14	TRBJ2-6	.	TGTGCCAGCAGCCCTAGGACAGGCACCTCTGGGGCCAACGTCCTGACTTTC	CASSPRTGTSGANVLTF
TRBD2	TRBV19	TRBJ2-5	.	TGTGCCAGTAAACTAGCGGGAGTAGGTGAGACCCAGTACTTC	CASKLAGVGETQYF
.	TRBV24-1	TRBJ1-5	.	TGTGCCACCAGTGATTTGGGAGGGAATCAGCCCCAGCATTTT	CATSDLGGNQPQHF
TRBD2	TRBV7-2	TRBJ2-5	.	TGTGCCAGCAGCTTAGGACGACTAGCGGGGGGAGAGACCCAGTACTTC	CASSLGRLAGGETQYF